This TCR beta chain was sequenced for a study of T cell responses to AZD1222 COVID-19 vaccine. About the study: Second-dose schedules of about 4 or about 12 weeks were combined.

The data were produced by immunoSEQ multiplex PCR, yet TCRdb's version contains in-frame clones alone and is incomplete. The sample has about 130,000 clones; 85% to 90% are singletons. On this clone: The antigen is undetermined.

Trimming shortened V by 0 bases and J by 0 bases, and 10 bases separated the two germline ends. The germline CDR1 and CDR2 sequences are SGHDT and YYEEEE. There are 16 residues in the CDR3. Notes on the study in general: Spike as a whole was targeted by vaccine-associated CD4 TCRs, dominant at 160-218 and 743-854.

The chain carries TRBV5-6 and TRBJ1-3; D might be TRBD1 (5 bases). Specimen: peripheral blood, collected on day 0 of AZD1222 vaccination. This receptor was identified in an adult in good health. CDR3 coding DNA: TGTGCCAGCAGCTTGGCCGACAGCGGCTCTGGAAACACCATATATTTT. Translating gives CASSLADSGSGNTIYF. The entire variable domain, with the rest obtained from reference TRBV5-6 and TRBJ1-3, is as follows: DAGVTQSPTHLIKTRGQQVTLRCSPKSGHDTVSWYQQALGQGPQFIFQYYEEEERQRGNFPDRFSGHQFPNYSSELNVNALLLGDSALYLCASSLADSGSGNTIYFGEGSWLTVV.